What follows is one TCR beta chain and its context. A much more abundant neighbour one base away suggests this may be a read error. As the CDR3 is not closed by the conserved phenylalanine or tryptophan, this likely results from a read error. The sample is drawn from a study of Graves' ophthalmopathy and Graves' hyperthyroidism. Study background: The blood sample was drawn at first diagnosis and before any treatment.

Other autoimmune diseases, uncontrolled infections, pregnancy or lactation ruled patients out of participation. Clinicians made diagnoses from clinical symptoms, serum thyroxine, TRAb, thyroid ultrasound and orbital computed tomography. RNA transcripts yielded amplified TCR beta CDR3 regions. In the first round, RT-PCR was carried out with HTBI primers, and a multiplex PCR formed the second round. TCRdb passed the multiplex PCR reads through MiXCR, listing each CDR3 protein once. This table has about 380,000 distinct CDR3 sequences, 15% appearing once. Trimming removed 2 bases from V and 11 bases from J; junction bases left unmatched: 9. Looked up from germline, CDR1 is LNHDA and CDR2 is SQIVND (reference sequence). The CDR3 length is 14 residues.

The chain uses TRBV19 and TRBJ1-1, with TRBD1 matching over 9 bases. The receptor's source is a woman aged 18-35 years with stable Graves' hyperthyroidism. Sequenced: peripheral blood. Here the CDR3 reads CASSISTGGGSAFL. DNA for the CDR3: TGTGCCAGTAGTATATCTACAGGGGGCGGCTCGGCTTTCTTG.